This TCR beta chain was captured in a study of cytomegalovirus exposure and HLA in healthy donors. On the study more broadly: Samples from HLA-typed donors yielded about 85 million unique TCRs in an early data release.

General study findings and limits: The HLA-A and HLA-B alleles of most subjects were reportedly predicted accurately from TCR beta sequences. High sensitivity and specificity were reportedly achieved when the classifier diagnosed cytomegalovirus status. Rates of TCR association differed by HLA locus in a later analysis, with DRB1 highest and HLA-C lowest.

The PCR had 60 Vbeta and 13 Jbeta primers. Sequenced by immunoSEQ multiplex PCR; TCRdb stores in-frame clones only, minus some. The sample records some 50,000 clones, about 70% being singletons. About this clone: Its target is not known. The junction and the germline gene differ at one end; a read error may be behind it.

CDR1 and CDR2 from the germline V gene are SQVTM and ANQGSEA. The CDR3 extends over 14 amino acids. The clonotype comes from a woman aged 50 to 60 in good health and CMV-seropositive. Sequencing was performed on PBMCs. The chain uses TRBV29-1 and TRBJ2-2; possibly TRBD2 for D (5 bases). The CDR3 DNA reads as TGCAGCCCCCGTGGAAGGGATCGGATCGGGGAGCTGTTCTTT. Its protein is CSPRGRDRIGELFF.